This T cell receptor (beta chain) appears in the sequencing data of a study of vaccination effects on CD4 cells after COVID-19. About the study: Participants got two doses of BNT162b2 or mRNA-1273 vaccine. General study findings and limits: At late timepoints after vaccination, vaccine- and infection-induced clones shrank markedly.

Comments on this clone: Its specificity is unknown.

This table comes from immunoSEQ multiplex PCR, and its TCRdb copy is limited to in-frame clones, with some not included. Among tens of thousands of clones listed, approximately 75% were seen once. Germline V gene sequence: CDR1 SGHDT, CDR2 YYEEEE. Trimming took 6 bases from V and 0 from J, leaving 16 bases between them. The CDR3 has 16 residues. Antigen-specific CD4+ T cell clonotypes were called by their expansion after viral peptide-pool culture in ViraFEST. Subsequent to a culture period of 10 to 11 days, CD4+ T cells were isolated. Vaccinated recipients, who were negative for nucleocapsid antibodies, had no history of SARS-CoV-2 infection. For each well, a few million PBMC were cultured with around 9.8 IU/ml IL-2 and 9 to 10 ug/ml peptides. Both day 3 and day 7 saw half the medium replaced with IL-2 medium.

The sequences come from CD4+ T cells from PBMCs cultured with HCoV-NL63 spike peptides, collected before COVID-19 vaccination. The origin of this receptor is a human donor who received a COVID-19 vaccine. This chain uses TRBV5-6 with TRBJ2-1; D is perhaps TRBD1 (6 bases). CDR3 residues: CASTWGPGSSYNEQFF. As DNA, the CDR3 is TGTGCCAGCACCTGGGGGCCAGGGAGCTCCTACAATGAGCAGTTCTTC.